The rows below give T cell receptor beta chains drawn from one sample of a study of control samples from healthy donors and cancer patients. The data were produced by immunoSEQ multiplex PCR, yet TCRdb's version contains in-frame clones alone and is incomplete. The sample lists 160,000 or so clones, approximately 93% occurring once. Sequencing used blood. The receptors here all came from a man aged 50-59 years in good health. Both conserved end residues are part of each CDR3. Size values are once, few and many counts, or a class for expanded clones, and some rows have none.

. TRBV10-3 CAISESEGQLYEQYF
. TRBV19 CASSTLSRGGNQPQHF
. TRBV6-5 CASRKSGAGELFF
few TRBV5-4 CASSLGGRYNEQFF
. TRBV9 CASSPTRTSGGNEQFF
. TRBV18 CASSPGQEQFF
. TRBV28 CASSPLQGVVEKLFF
. TRBV6-5 CASRPGGKNSPLHF
. TRBV10-3 CAITGDYGYTF
. TRBV25-1 CASSEFRPSPLHF
. TRBV28 CASSLFISGTRPYEQYF
. TRBV5-1 CASSSNLKNSPLHF
. TRBV28 CASSFGGRNTEAFF
. TRBV28 CASSLDSHGYTF
. TRBV28 CASSPAAGSGIAKNIQYF
. TRBV6-2/TRBV6-3 CASSYSSALAGPQETQYF
. TRBV10-3 CAISEGGGGYTF
. TRBV19 CASGRTSTNEKLFF
. TRBV27 CASLTEGGAVNEQFF
. TRBV6-6 CASRPGHRNTEAFF
. TRBV28 CASNRQGRHEQYF
. TRBV11-2 CASSLMGAAHAQETQYF